The 14 T cell receptor beta chains below were found in one sample sequenced in a study of tumor-infiltrating lymphocytes in primary liver carcinoma. The blood RNA (from unsorted whole blood) was obtained, and germline DNA was also extracted. Total RNA amounting to 450 to 500 ng was the source from which TCR beta cDNA was made with a constant-region primer. Libraries of TCR beta came from three nested multiplex PCR rounds with slightly modified ARM-PCR. Both of the initial two PCR rounds ran for around 9 cycles and employed TRBV1-TRBV30 forward primers alongside a C-beta reverse primer. TCRdb analysed the multiplex PCR reads with MiXCR anew, one entry per CDR3 protein. The sample lists under 200,000 distinct CDR3 sequences, 65% occurring once. The sequenced sample consisted of peripheral blood. The receptors shown here come from an older woman with primary liver carcinoma and hepatitis B virus infection.

With respect to this clonotype: This may come from a read error, since a much larger clone is one base off. The chain employs TRBV4-2 and TRBJ2-7; 7 nucleotides line up with TRBD2. There are 14 residues in the CDR3. CDR1 is LGHNA, CDR2 YNFKEQ, per germline. This CDR3 reads CASSQMLGGYEHYF. Written as DNA, the CDR3 is TGTGCCAGCAGCCAAATGCTGGGGGGGTACGAGCACTACTTC.

This chain joins TRBV7-9 and TRBJ2-5, with TRBD2 matching 10 bases. The CDR3 spans 15 residues. Per germline, CDR1 SEHNR and CDR2 FQNEAQ (reference sequence). V lost 5 bases to trimming and J lost 7 bases; unmatched junction nucleotides: 10. CDR3 DNA: TGTGCCAGCAGCACAATAGCGGGAGGCGGGGTGACCCAGTACTTC. Translating it yields CASSTIAGGGVTQYF.

This clonotype was seen once. The CDR3 here is CASSLEWADTDTQYF. The CDR3, as DNA: TGTGCCAGCAGCCTCGAGTGGGCAGACACAGATACGCAGTATTTT. The V call is TRBV11-2, the J call TRBJ2-3; no reliable D call. Trimming took 5 bases from V and 2 from J, leaving 14 bases between them. This CDR3 is 15 amino acids long. Germline V CDR1 and CDR2: SGHAT, FQNNGV.

The rearrangement links TRBV19 to TRBJ2-7, with 7 positions matching TRBD1. V dropped 7 bases and J dropped 5; count of bases not matched to a gene: 11. Germline CDR1 LNHDA, CDR2 SQIVND (reference sequence). CDR3 size: 14 residues. Here the CDR3 reads CASIETGKGHEQYF. The CDR3 DNA is TGTGCCAGTATCGAGACAGGGAAAGGCCACGAGCAGTACTTC.

In the case of this clonotype: At one end, the junction sequence differs from germline, possibly due to a read error. V gene TRBV29-1 combines with J gene TRBJ2-7; D perhaps matches TRBD2 (6 bases). Germline loops: CDR1 SQVTM, CDR2 ANQGSEA. CDR3 length: 11 residues. The CDR3 bases are TGCAGCGCCGGGACTCCCTACGAGCATTACTTC. Translated: CSAGTPYEHYF.

On this clonotype: A clone one base away is much larger, so this may be a read error. J is TRBJ2-1 and V is TRBV4-1; 10 nucleotides match TRBD2. The CDR3 extends over 17 amino acids. From germline, CDR1 is MGHRA and CDR2 YSYEKL. As DNA, the CDR3 is TGCGACAGCAGCCAAGGGGGACTAGCGTCCTCCTACAATGAGCAGTTCTTC. It is translated as CDSSQGGLASSYNEQFF.

The J gene is TRBJ2-5, the V gene TRBV5-1; D perhaps matches TRBD1 (6 bases). This CDR3 is 13 amino acids long. Germline V gene sequence: CDR1 SGHRS, CDR2 YFSETQ. Trimming took 7 bases from V and 2 from J, leaving 12 bases between them. The CDR3 nucleotides are TGCGCCAGCTCAGGACAGCCACAAGAGACCCAGTACTTC. Translating gives CASSGQPQETQYF.

Many counts were recorded for this clonotype. The chain uses TRBV4-1 and TRBJ2-7; D is undetermined. This CDR3 comprises 14 residues. The germline V gene encodes CDR1 MGHRA and CDR2 YSYEKL. The V and J ends lost 2 bases and 2 bases respectively, with 10 bases between them. As DNA, the CDR3 is TGCGCCAGCAGCCAACCCAGGACCCCCTACGAGCAGTACTTC. Amino acid sequence: CASSQPRTPYEQYF.

A remark on this clonotype: A much larger clone differs from this one at a single base, so this may be a read error. The V call is TRBV4-1, the J call TRBJ2-6; no firm D call. Germline V gives CDR1 MGHRA, CDR2 YSYEKL. The CDR3 consists of 15 residues. Written as DNA, the CDR3 is TGCGCCAGCAGCCAAAATATTGCTGGGACCAACGTCCTGACTTTC. Translating gives CASSQNIAGTNVLTF.

Worth noting for this clonotype: A much larger clone lies one base from this, so it may be a read error. V gene TRBV5-4 combines with J gene TRBJ2-7; 9 positions agree with TRBD1. There are 14 residues in the CDR3. J gave up 4 bases and V 3 bases, and 5 bases lay outside the gene matches. From germline, CDR1 is SGHNT and CDR2 YYREEE (reference sequence). Here the CDR3 DNA reads TGTGCCAGCAGCTACGAGACAGGGGGATACGAGCAGTACTTC. Protein: CASSYETGGYEQYF.

Regarding this clonotype: Its ends do not fully match the called genes, so a read error is possible. The V call is TRBV11-2, the J call TRBJ2-5, with a tentative D call TRBD2 (5 bases). Germline V gene lookup returns CDR1 SGHAT and CDR2 FQNNGV. The CDR3 loop spans 16 amino acids. CDR3: CASGLDSETTQETQYF. The CDR3 DNA reads as TGTGCCAGCGGCTTAGATAGCGAGACAACCCAAGAGACCCAGTACTTC.

In its sample, this clonotype was seen many times. The CDR3 reads CASSEGTVFSGELFF. Here the CDR3 DNA reads TGCGCCAGCAGTGAAGGGACAGTGTTCTCGGGGGAGCTGTTTTTT. The chain uses TRBV10-2 and TRBJ2-2; 7 bases match TRBD1. Per the germline V gene, CDR1 is WSHSY and CDR2 is SAAADI. With 3 bases clipped from V and 8 bases from J, the junction kept 9 bases outside the gene matches. CDR3 length: 15 residues.

Concerning this clonotype: A much more abundant neighbour one base away suggests this may be a read error. The V gene is TRBV4-2, the J gene TRBJ2-3; 11 nucleotides agree with TRBD1. Germline V gene data show CDR1 as LGHNA and CDR2 as YNFKEQ. The CDR3 is 16 residues long. The CDR3: CASSQADRGPKDAQYF. In nucleotides, the CDR3 is TGTGCCAGCAGCCAAGCGGACAGGGGGCCGAAAGATGCGCAGTATTTT.

CDR3 bases: TGTGCCAGCAGTTCCCACCCGGGAAAGGGGGAGAATTCACCCCTCCACTTT. Amino acids: CASSSHPGKGENSPLHF. The chain is built from TRBV28 and TRBJ1-6; D is possibly TRBD1 (6 bases). The CDR3 contains 17 residues. Trimming pared 4 bases from V and 7 bases from J, leaving 20 bases between. CDR1 and CDR2 (germline): MDHEN, SYDVKM.